The clone carrying this TCR beta chain was picked up a small number of times. The antigen is undetermined. Primed by a sample-barcoded 5' primer and a J-beta primer mix, a second PCR proceeded for about 6 to 11 cycles. TCRdb reanalysed the 5' RACE reads using MiXCR and keeps one entry per CDR3 protein. Of approximately 490,000 distinct CDR3 sequences listed, about 25% were seen once; the top ten hold under 9%. Trimming at V came to 6 bases and at J to 2 bases, leaving 7 bases not matched to a gene. Germline assignment: CDR1 MNHEY and CDR2 SMNVEV (reference sequence). This CDR3 spans 15 amino acids. This sample is part of a study of blood T cells in healthy people across ages. Study observations and caveats: Long-lived donors exceeded aged donors in naive CD4+ cells and diversity. As naive T cell percentage varied, TCR beta diversity correlated strongly with it. Older age coincided with a roughly linear decline in TCR beta diversity per million T cells.

The data also belong to a second study, concerning T cells of mothers and their children. According to that study: A few mothers and their six children, all healthy Caucasians, donated.

Sequencing was done on a sample of blood. The chain uses TRBV27 and TRBJ2-7, with TRBD2 matching 10 bases. The sequence was obtained from a boy younger than 18 in good health. CDR3 amino acids: CASRYSSGGTYEQYF. For the CDR3, the DNA is TGTGCCAGCAGGTATTCTAGCGGGGGAACCTACGAGCAGTACTTC.